The T cell receptor beta chain under discussion was sequenced for a study of blood T cells in healthy people across ages. Germline loops: CDR1 DFQATT, CDR2 SNEGSKA (reference sequence). CDR3 size: 12 residues. Trimming stripped 6 bases from V and 1 base from J, with 9 bases between. Then a second PCR, running roughly 7 to 11 cycles, was carried out with a sample-barcoded 5' primer and a J-beta primer mix. Every single cDNA molecule received a tag from a template-switch adaptor with 12 random nucleotides. From the 5' RACE reads, TCRdb called clonotypes with MiXCR, one entry per CDR3 protein. The sample has approximately 900,000 distinct CDR3 sequences, about 27% seen once. These data are also associated with another study on T cells of mothers and their children. As reported in that work: It was through the M1S primer of the second PCR that sample barcodes and 2-4 random nucleotides were added. The TCR beta CDR3 read count exceeded 9.5 million for each mother and was around 3.1 million for each child.

The chain has TRBV20-1 and TRBJ2-5; D not certain. The origin of this receptor is a woman aged 40 to 50 in good health. Sequenced: blood. The CDR3 bases are TGCAGTGCGGGTACGGTCCAAGAGACCCAGTACTTC. Its protein product is CSAGTVQETQYF.